Below, 9 T cell receptor beta chains from the same sample are listed, as sequenced in a study of regulatory T cells in long-lasting Graves disease. According to the study, TCR beta libraries were built with iRepertoire HTBI primers and CDR3-region Arm-PCR. Using its own MiXCR run on the multiplex PCR reads, TCRdb lists one record per CDR3 protein. The sample shows under 450,000 distinct CDR3 sequences, 12% of them seen only once. As to time point: newly diagnosed GD, antithyroid drugs for less than 3 months. RNA isolated from PBMCs was used to make the TCR library. The sample also formed part of further work on T cells in Graves' hyperthyroidism and ophthalmopathy.

The input for sequencing was peripheral blood mononuclear cells (PBMCs), taken at new diagnosis, from a patient treated with antithyroid drugs. The source of these receptors is a woman younger than 35 with Graves disease.

This clonotype was counted ten times or more. This chain connects TRBV7-9 to TRBJ2-1; 9 bases map to TRBD2. The V gene end was trimmed by 5 bases and the J gene end by 4 bases; junction bases not matched to a gene: 9. The V gene's germline CDR1 is SEHNR and CDR2 FQNEAQ (reference sequence). This CDR3 comprises 16 residues. CDR3 region: CASSSVAGAQYNEQFF. CDR3 DNA: TGTGCCAGCAGCAGTGTAGCGGGAGCGCAATACAATGAGCAGTTCTTC.

The sample holds many counts of this clonotype. The V gene is TRBV20-1, the J gene TRBJ1-1; D may be TRBD1 (5 bases). The CDR3 spans 14 residues. Germline loops: CDR1 DFQATT, CDR2 SNEGSKA (reference sequence). Trimming left V 3 bases short and J 0 bases short, with 11 bases between. Here the CDR3 DNA reads TGCAGTGCTAGTCGTGGGGCTATGAACACTGAAGCTTTCTTT. Amino acids: CSASRGAMNTEAFF.

CDR3 nucleotide sequence: TGCAGTGCTAGATTGTCTAGCGGGATGGCGCATGAGCAGTTCTTC. The encoded protein is CSARLSSGMAHEQFF. V is TRBV20-1 and J is TRBJ2-1, with 9 nucleotides matching TRBD2. This CDR3 is 15 amino acids long. Per the germline V gene, CDR1 is DFQATT and CDR2 is SNEGSKA (reference sequence). Trimming removed 2 bases from V and 8 bases from J; junction bases left unmatched: 10.

At least ten counts were recorded for this clonotype. The chain has TRBV24-1 and TRBJ1-5, with a tentative D call TRBD1 (5 bases). Per germline, CDR1 KGHDR and CDR2 SFDVKD. The germline V and J ends were trimmed by 5 bases and 4 bases, with 11 bases remaining between them. This CDR3 is built from 14 residues. The DNA for the CDR3 is TGTGCCACCAGTGCCCAGGGCGGTAATCAGCCCCAGCATTTT. The encoded protein is CATSAQGGNQPQHF.

This clonotype was detected ten times or more. As DNA, the CDR3 is TGTGCCAGCAGCTTAGGATTGGGGACAGCAGCTTTCTTT. Translation gives CASSLGLGTAAFF. This chain connects TRBV7-9 to TRBJ1-1; TRBD1 aligns across 7 bases. The CDR3 sequence is 13 residues long. The ends lost 1 base at V and 10 bases at J; junction bases unmatched: 6. Germline-derived CDR1 and CDR2 are SEHNR and FQNEAQ (reference sequence).

At least ten counts were recorded for this clonotype. The V and J genes are TRBV20-1 and TRBJ1-1, with 7 positions matching TRBD1. The CDR3 totals 13 residues. V shed 5 bases, J shed 5 bases, and the junction held 8 bases outside the gene matches. The V gene's germline CDR1 is DFQATT and CDR2 SNEGSKA (reference sequence). The CDR3 here is CSAPQGDRTEAFF. Written as DNA, the CDR3 is TGCAGTGCTCCCCAGGGGGATAGAACTGAAGCTTTCTTT.

This clonotype was observed many times. This chain connects TRBV7-2 to TRBJ1-5; D is undetermined. This CDR3 is 15 amino acids long. Germline V lookup: CDR1 SGHTA, CDR2 FQGNSA. V was clipped by 1 base and J by 5 bases, with 12 bases between them. Here the CDR3 reads CASSLDRGGDQPQHF. The CDR3 DNA follows: TGTGCCAGCAGCTTAGACCGGGGTGGCGATCAGCCCCAGCATTTT.

CDR3 DNA sequence: TGTGCCAGCAGTTTGGGGGGAGAGACCACCGGGGAGCTGTTTTTT. It is translated as CASSLGGETTGELFF. The gene calls are TRBV12-3 or TRBV12-4 and TRBJ2-2; maybe TRBD2 (6 bases). The CDR3 loop spans 15 amino acids. V dropped 3 bases and J dropped 4 bases, with 12 bases sitting between them.

This clonotype came up many times. V and J are TRBV6-2 or TRBV6-3 and TRBJ2-7, with TRBD2 matching 10 bases. The CDR3 consists of 16 residues. The trim removed 0 bases at V and 2 bases at J, leaving 4 bases unmatched. Germline V gives CDR1 MNHEY, CDR2 SVGEGT. The CDR3 nucleotides read TGTGCCAGCAGTTACTCCATCCTAGCGGGGGCCTACGAGCAGTACTTC. Translated: CASSYSILAGAYEQYF.